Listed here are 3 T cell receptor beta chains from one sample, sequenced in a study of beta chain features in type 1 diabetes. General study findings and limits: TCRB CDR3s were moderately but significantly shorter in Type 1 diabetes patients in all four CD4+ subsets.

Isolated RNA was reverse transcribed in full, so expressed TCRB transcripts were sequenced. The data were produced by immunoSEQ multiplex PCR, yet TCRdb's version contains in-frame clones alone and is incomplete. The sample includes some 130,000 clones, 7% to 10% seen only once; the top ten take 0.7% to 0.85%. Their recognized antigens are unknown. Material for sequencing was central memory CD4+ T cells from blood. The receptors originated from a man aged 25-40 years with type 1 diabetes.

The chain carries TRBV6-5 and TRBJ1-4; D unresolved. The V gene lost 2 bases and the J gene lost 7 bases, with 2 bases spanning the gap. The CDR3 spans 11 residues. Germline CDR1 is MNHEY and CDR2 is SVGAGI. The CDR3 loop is CASSYREKLFF. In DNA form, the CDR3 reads TGTGCCAGCAGTTACCGTGAAAAACTGTTTTTT.

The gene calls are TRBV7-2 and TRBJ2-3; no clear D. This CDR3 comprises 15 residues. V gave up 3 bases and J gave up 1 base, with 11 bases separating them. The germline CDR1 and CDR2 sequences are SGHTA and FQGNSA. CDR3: CASSFSSPGTDTQYF. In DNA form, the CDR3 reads TGTGCCAGCAGCTTTAGCTCTCCGGGCACAGATACGCAGTATTTT. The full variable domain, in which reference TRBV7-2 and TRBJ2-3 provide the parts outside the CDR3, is GAGVSQSPSNKVTEKGKDVELRCDPISGHTALYWYRQSLGQGLEFLIYFQGNSAPDKSGLPSDRFSAERTGGSVSTLTIQRTQQEDSAVYLCASSFSSPGTDTQYFGPGTRLTVL.

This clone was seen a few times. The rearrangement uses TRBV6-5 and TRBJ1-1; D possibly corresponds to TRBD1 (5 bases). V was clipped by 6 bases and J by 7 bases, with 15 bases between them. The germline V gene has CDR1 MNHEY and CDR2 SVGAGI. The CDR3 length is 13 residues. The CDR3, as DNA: TGTGCCAGCAGCCAACTCCAGGGTCTTGAAGCTTTCTTT. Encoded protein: CASSQLQGLEAFF.